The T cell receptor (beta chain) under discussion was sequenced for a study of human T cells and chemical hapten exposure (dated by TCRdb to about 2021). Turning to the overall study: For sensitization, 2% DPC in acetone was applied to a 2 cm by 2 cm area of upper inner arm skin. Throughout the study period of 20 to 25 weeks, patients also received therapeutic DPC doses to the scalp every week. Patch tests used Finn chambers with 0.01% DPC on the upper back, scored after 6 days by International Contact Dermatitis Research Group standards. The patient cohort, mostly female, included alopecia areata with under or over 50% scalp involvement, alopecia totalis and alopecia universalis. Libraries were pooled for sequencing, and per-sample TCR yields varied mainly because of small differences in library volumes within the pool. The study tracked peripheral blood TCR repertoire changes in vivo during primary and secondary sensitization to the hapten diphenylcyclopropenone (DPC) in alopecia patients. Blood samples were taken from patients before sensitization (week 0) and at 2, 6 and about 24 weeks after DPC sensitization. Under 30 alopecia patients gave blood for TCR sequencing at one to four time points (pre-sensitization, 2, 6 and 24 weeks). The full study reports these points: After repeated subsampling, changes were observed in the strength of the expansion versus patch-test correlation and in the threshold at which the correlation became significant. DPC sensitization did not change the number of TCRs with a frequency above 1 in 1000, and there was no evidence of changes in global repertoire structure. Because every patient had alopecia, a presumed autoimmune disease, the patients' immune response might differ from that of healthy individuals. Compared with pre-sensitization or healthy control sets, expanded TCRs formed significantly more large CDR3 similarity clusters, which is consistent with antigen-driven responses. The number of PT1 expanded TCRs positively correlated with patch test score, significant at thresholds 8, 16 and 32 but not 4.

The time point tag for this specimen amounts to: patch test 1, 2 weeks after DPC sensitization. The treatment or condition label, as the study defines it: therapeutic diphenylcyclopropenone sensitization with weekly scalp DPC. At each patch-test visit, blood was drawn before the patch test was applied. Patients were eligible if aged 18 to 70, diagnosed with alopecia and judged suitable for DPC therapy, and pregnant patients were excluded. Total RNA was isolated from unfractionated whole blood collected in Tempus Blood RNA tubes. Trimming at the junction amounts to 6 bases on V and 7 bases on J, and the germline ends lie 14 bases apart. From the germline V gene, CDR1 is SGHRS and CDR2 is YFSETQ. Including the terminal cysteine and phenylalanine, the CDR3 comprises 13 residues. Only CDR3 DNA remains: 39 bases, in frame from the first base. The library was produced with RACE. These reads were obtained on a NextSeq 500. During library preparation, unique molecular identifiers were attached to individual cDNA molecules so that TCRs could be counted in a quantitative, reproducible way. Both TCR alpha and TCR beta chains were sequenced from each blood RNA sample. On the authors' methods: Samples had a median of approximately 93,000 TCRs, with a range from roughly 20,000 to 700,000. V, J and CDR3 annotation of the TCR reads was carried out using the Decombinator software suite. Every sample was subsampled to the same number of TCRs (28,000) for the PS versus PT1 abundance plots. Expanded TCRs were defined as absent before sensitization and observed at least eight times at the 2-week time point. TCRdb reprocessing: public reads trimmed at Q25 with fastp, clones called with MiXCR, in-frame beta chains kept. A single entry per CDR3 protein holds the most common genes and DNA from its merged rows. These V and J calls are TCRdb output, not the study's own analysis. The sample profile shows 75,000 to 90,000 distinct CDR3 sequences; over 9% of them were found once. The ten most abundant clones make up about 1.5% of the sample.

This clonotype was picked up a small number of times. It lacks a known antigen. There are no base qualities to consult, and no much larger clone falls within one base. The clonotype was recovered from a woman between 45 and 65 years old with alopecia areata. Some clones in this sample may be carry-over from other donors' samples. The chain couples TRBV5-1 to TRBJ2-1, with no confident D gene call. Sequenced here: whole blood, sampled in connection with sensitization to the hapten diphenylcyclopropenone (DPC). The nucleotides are TGCGCCAGCAAGGTACAGCCGTCGAATGAGCAGTTCTTC. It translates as CASKVQPSNEQFF. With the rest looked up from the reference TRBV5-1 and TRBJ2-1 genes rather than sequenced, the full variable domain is KAGVTQTPRYLIKTRGQQVTLSCSPISGHRSVSWYQQTPGQGLQFLFEYFSETQRNKGNFPGRFSGRQFSNSRSEMNVSTLELGDSALYLCASKVQPSNEQFFGPGTRLTVL.